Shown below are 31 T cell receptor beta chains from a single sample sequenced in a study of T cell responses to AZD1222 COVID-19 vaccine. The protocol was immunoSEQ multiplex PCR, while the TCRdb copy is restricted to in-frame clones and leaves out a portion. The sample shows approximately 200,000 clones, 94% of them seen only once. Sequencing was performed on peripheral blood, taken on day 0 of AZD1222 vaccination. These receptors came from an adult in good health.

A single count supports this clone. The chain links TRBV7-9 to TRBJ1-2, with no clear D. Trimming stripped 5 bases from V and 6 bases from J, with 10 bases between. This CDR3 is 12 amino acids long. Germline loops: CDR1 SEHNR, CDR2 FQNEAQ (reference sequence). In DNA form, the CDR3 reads TGTGCCAGCAGCCCCCCCCAGGATGGCTACACCTTC. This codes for CASSPPQDGYTF.

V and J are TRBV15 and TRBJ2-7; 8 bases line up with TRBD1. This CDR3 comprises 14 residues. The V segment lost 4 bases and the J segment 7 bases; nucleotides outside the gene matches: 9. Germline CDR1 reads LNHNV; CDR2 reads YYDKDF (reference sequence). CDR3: CATSKRTGPGEQYF. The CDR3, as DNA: TGTGCCACCAGCAAAAGGACAGGGCCGGGGGAGCAGTACTTC.

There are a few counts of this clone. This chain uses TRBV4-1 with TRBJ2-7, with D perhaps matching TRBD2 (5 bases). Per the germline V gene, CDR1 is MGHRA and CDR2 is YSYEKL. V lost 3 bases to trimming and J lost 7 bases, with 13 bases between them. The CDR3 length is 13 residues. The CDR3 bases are TGCGCCAGCAGCCAGGGCCTAGCTTTGGAGCAGTACTTC. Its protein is CASSQGLALEQYF.

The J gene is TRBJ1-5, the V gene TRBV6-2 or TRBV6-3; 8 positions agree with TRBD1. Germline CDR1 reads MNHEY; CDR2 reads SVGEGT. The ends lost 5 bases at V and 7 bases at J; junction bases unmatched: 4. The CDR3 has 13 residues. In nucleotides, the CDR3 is TGTGCCAGCAGTAACGACAGGGGACAGCCCCAGCATTTT. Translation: CASSNDRGQPQHF.

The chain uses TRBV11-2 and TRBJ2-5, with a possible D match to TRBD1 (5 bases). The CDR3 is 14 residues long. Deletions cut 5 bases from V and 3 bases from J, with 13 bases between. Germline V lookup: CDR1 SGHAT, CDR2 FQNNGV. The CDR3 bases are TGTGCCAGCAGCCTACCTGACAGAGAAGAGACCCAGTACTTC. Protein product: CASSLPDREETQYF.

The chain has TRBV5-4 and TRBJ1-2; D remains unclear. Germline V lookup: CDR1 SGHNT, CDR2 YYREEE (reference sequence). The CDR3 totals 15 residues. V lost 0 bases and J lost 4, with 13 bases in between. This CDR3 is CASSLGPGIGYGYTF. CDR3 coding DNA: TGTGCCAGCAGCTTGGGCCCGGGGATAGGCTATGGCTACACCTTC. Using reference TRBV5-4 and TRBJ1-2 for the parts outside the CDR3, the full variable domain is ETGVTQSPTHLIKTRGQQVTLRCSSQSGHNTVSWYQQALGQGPQFIFQYYREEENGRGNFPPRFSGLQFPNYSSELNVNALELDDSALYLCASSLGPGIGYGYTFGSGTRLTVV.

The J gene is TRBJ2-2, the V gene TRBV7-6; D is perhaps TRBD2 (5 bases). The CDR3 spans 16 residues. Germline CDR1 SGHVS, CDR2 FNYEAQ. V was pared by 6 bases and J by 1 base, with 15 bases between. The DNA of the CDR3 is TGTGCCAGCAGGACCCCGGACGGGAAGAACACCGGGGAGCTGTTTTTT. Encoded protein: CASRTPDGKNTGELFF.

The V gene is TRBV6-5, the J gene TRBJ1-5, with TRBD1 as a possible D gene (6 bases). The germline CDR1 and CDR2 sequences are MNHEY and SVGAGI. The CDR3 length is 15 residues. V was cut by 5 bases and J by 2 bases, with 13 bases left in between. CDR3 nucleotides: TGTGCCAGCAGTACAGGGATCTACGGCAATCAGCCCCAGCATTTT. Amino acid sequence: CASSTGIYGNQPQHF.

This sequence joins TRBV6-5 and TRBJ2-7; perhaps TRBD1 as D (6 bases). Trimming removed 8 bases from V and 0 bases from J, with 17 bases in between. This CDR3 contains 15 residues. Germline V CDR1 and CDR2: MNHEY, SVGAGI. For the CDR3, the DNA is TGTGCCAGCGCTTTATGGCAGGGGAGCTCCTACGAGCAGTACTTC. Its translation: CASALWQGSSYEQYF.

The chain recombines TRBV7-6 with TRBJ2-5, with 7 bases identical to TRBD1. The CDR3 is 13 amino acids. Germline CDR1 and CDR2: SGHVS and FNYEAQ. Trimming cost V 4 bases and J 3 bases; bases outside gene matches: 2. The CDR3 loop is CASSWDREETQYF. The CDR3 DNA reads TGTGCCAGCAGCTGGGACAGAGAAGAGACCCAGTACTTC.

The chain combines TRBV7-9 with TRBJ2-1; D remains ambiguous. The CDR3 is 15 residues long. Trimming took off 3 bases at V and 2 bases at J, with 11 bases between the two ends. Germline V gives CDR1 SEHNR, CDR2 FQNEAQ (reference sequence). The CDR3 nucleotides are TGTGCCAGCAGCTTGACGGAGCCCACCTACAATGAGCAGTTCTTC. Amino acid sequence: CASSLTEPTYNEQFF.

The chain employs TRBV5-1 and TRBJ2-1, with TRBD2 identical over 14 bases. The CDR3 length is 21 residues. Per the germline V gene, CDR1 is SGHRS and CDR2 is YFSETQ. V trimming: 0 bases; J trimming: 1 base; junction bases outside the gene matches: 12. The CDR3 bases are TGCGCCAGCAGCTTGGTTCCCCCCGGGACTAGCGGGAGTCATTCCTACAATGAGCAGTTCTTC. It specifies CASSLVPPGTSGSHSYNEQFF.

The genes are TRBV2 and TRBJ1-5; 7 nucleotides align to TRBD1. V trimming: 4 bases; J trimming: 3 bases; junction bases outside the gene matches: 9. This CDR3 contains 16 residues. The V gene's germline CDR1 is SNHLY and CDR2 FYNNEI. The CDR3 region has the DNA TGTGCCAGCAGTGGAGGCAGGGGGGGGGCCAATCAGCCCCAGCATTTT. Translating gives CASSGGRGGANQPQHF.

Here the CDR3 DNA reads TGTGCCAGCTCACCACGGAAGGGACAGGGGGTAAGGTTCGGTGAAGCTTTCTTT. It encodes CASSPRKGQGVRFGEAFF. The V call is TRBV18, the J call TRBJ1-1; 11 bases map to TRBD1. Germline V gene data show CDR1 as KGHSH and CDR2 as LQKENI. The CDR3 consists of 18 residues. V was pared by 1 base and J by 7 bases, with 14 bases of the junction left unmatched.

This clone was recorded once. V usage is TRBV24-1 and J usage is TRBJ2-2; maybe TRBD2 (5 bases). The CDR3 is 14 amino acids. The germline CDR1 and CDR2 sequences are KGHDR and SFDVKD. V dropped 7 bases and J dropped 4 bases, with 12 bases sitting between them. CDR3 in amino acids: CATRGPGGTGELFF. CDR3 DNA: TGTGCCACCAGGGGCCCAGGAGGCACCGGGGAGCTGTTTTTT.

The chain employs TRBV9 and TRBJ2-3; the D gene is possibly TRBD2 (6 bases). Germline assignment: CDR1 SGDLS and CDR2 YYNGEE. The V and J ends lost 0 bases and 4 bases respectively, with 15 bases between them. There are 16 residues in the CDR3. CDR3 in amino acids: CASSVGRGRLADTQYF. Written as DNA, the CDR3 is TGTGCCAGCAGCGTAGGAAGAGGGCGACTAGCAGATACGCAGTATTTT.

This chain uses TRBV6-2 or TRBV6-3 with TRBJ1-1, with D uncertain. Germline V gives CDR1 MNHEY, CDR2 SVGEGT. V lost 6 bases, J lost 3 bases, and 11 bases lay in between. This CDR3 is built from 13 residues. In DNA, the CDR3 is TGTGCCAGCAGCCTTCAGGATCACACTGAAGCTTTCTTT. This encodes CASSLQDHTEAFF.

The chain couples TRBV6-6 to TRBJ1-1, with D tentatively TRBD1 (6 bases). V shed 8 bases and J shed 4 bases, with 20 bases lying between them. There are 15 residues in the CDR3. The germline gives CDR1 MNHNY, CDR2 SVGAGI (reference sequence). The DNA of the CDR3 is TGTGCCAGCCTCTTTGGCAGGGGAGGATTCACTGAAGCTTTCTTT. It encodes CASLFGRGGFTEAFF.

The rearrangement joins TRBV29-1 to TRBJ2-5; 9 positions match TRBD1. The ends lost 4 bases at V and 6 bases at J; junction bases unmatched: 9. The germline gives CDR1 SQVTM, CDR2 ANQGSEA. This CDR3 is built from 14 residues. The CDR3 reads CSVAGTGRTKTQYF. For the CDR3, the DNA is TGCAGCGTTGCAGGGACAGGGAGAACGAAGACCCAGTACTTC. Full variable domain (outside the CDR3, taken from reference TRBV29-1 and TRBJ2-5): SAVISQKPSRDICQRGTSLTIQCQVDSQVTMMFWYRQQPGQSLTLIATANQGSEATYESGFVIDKFPISRPNLTFSTLTVSNMSPEDSSIYLCSVAGTGRTKTQYFGPGTRLLVL.

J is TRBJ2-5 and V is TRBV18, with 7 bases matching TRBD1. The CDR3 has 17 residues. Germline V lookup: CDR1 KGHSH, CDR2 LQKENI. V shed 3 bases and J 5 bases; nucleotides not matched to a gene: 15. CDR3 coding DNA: TGTGCCAGCTCACCCCTACGCTCAGGGGGAGAAGGGGAGACCCAGTACTTC. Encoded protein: CASSPLRSGGEGETQYF.

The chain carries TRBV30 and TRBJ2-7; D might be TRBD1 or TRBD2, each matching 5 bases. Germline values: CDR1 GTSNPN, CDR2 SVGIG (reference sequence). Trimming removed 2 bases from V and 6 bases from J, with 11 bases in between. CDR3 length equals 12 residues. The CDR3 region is CAWSPGTGEQYF. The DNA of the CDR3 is TGTGCCTGGAGTCCAGGGACGGGCGAGCAGTACTTC.

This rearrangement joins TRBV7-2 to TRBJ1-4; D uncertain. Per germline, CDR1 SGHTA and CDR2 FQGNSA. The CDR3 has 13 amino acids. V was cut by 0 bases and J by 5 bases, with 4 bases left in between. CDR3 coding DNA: TGTGCCAGCAGCTTAGCGTCAAATGAAAAACTGTTTTTT. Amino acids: CASSLASNEKLFF.

The CDR3 spells CASSSKETQYF. CDR3 nucleotides: TGCGCCAGCAGCTCCAAAGAGACCCAGTACTTC. V and J are TRBV5-1 and TRBJ2-5, with D hard to call. The CDR3 has 11 residues. V lost 3 bases and J 3 bases, leaving 3 bases between the germline ends. The V gene's germline CDR1 is SGHRS and CDR2 YFSETQ.

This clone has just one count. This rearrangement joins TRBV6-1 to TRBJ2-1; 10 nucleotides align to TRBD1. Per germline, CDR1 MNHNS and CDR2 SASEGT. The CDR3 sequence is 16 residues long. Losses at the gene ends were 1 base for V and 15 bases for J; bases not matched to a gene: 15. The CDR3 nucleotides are TGTGCCAGCAGTGAAGGGGCGGGGACAGGGGCCCCAACGGCGTTCTTC. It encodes CASSEGAGTGAPTAFF.

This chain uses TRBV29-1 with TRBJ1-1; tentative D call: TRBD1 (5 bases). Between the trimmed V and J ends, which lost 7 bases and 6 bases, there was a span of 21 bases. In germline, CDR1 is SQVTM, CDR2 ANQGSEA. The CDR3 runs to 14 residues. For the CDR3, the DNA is TGCAGCGCCCCAAGTAGGGGCCCAGTCGCTGAAGCTTTCTTT. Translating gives CSAPSRGPVAEAFF.

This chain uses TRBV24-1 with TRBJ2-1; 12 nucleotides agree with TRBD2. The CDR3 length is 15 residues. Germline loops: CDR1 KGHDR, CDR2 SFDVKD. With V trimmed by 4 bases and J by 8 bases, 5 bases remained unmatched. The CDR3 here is CATSDPSGRADEQFF. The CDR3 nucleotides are TGTGCCACCAGTGACCCTAGCGGGAGGGCCGATGAGCAGTTCTTC.

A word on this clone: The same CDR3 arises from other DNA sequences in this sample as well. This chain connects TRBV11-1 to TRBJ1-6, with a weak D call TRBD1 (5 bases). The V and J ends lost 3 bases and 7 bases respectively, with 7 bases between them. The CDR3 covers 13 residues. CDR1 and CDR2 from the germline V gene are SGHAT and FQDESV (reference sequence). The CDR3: CASSLGGNSPLHF. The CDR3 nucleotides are TGTGCCAGCAGCTTGGGGGGGAATTCACCCCTCCACTTT.

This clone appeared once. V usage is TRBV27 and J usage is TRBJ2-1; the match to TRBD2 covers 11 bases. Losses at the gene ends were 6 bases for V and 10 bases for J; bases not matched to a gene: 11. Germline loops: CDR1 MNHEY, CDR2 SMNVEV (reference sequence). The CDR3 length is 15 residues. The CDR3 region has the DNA TGTGCCAGCAGCACACTAGCGGGAGCTTTTCGCGAGCAGTTCTTC. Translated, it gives CASSTLAGAFREQFF.

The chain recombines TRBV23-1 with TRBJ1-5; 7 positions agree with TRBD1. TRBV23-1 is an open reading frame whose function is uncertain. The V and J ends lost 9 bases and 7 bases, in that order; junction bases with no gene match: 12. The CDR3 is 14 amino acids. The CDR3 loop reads CARRDDRVRQPQHF. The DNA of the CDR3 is TGCGCCAGACGTGACGACAGGGTCCGGCAGCCCCAGCATTTT.

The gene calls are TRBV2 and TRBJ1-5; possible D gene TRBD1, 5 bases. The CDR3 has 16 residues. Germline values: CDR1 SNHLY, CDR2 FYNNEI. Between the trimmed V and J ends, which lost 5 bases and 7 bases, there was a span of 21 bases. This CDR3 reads CASSPPGQGANQPQHF. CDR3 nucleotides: TGTGCCAGCAGTCCCCCGGGGCAGGGTGCTAACCAGCCCCAGCATTTT.

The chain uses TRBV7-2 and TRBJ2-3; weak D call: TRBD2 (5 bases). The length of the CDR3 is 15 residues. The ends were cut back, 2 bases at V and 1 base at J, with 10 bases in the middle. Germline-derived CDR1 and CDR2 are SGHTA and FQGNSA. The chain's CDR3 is CASSLFEAGTDTQYF. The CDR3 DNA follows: TGTGCCAGCAGCTTATTCGAAGCGGGCACAGATACGCAGTATTTT.